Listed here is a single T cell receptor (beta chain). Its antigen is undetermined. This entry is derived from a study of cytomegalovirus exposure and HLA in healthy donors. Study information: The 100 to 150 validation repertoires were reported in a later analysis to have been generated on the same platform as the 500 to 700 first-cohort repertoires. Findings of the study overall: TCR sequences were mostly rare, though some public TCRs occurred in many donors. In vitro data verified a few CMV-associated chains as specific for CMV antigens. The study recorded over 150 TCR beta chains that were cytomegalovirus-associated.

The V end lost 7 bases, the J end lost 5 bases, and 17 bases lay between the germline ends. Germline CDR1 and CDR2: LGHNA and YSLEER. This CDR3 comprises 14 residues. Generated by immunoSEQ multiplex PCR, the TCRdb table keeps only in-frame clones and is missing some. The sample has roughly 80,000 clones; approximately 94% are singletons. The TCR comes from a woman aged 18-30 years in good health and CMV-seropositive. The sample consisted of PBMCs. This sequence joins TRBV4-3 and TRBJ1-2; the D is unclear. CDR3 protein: CASTPDGNSYGYTF. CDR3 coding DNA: TGCGCCAGCACCCCCGACGGGAACTCGTATGGCTACACCTTC.